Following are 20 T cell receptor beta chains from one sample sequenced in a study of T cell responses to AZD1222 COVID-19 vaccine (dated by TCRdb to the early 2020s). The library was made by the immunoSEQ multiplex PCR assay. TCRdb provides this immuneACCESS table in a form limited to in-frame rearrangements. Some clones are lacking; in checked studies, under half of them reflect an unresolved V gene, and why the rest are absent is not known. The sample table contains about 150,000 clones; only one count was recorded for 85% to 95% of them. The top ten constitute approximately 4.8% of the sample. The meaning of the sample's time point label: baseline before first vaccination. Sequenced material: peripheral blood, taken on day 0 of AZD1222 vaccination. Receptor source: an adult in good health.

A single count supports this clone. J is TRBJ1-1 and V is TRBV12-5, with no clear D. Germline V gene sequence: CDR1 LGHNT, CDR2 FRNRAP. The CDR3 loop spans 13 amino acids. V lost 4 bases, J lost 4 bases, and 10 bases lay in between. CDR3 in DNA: TGTGCTAGTGGTTCGAAGACGGGCACTGAAGCTTTCTTT. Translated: CASGSKTGTEAFF.

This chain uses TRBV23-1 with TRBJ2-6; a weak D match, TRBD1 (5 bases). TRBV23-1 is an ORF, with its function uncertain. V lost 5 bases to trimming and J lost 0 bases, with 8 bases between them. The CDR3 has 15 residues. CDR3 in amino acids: CASSTTGSGANVLTF. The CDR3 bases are TGCGCCAGCAGTACAACAGGCTCTGGGGCCAACGTCCTGACTTTC.

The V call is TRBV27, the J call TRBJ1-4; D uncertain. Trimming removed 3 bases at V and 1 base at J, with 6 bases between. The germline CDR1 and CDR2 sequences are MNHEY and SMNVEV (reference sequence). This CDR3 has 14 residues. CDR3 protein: CASSFGLTNEKLFF. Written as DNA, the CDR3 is TGTGCCAGCAGTTTTGGACTAACTAATGAAAAACTGTTTTTT.

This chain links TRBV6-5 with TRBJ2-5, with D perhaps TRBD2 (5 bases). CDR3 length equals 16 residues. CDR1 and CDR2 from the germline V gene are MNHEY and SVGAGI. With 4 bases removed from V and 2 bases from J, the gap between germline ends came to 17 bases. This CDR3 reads CASSLSPRRIQETQYF. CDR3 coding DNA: TGTGCCAGCAGTTTAAGCCCTCGGAGGATTCAAGAGACCCAGTACTTC.

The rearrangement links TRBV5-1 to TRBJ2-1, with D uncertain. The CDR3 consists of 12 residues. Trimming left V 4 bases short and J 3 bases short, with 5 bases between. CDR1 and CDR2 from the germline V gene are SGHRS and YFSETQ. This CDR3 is CASSPNYNEQFF. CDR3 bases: TGCGCCAGCAGCCCGAACTACAATGAGCAGTTCTTC.

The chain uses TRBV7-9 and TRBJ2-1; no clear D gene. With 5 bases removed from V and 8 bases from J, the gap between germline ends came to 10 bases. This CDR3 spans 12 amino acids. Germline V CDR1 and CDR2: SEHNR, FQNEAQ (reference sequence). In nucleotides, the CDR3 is TGTGCCAGCAGCCCACATCCGGATGAGCAGTTCTTC. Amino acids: CASSPHPDEQFF.

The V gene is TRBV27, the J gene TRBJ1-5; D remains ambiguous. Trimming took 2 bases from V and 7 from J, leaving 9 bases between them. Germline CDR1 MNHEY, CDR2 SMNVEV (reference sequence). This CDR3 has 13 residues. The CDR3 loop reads CASSLKGLQPQHF. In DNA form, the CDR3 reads TGTGCCAGCAGTTTAAAGGGTCTACAGCCCCAGCATTTT.

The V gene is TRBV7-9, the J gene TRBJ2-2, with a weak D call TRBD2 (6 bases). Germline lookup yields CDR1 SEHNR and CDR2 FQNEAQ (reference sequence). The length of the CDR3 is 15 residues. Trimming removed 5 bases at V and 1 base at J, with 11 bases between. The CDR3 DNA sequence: TGTGCCAGCAGCCATCATAGCGGGAACACCGGGGAGCTGTTTTTT. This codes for CASSHHSGNTGELFF.

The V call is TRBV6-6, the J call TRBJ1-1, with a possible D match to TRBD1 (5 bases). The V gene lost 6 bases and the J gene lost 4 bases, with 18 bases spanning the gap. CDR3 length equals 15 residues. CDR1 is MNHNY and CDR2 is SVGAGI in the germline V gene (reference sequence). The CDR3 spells CASSRLGGVGTEAFF. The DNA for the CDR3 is TGTGCCAGCAGCCGTCTTGGGGGGGTCGGCACTGAAGCTTTCTTT.

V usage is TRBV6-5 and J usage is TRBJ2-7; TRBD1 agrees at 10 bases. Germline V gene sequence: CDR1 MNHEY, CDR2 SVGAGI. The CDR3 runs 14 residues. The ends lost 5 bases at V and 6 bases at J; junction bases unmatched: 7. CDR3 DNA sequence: TGTGCCAGCAGTAGTCGGGACAGGGGCTTCGAGCAGTACTTC. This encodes CASSSRDRGFEQYF.

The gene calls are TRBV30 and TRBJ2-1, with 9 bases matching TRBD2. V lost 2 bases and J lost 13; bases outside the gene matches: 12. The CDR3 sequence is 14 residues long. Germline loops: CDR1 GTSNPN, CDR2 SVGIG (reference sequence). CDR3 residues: CAWSTFSGSIRQFF. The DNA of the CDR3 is TGTGCCTGGAGTACGTTTAGCGGGAGTATTAGACAGTTCTTC.

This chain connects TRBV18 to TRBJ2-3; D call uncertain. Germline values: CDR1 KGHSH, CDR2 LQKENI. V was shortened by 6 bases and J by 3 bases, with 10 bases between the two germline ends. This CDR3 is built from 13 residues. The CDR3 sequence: CASSPIPTDTQYF. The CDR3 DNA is TGTGCCAGCTCGCCAATCCCTACAGATACGCAGTATTTT.

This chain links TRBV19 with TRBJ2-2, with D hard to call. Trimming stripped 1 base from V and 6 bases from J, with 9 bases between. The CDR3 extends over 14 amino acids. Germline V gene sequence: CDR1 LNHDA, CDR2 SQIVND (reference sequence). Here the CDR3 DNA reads TGTGCCAGTAGTATAGGGCAAGGGCCCGGGGAGCTGTTTTTT. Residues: CASSIGQGPGELFF.

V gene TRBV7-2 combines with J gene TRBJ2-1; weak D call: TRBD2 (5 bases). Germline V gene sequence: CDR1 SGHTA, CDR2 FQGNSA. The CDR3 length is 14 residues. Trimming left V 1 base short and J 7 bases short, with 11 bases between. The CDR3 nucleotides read TGTGCCAGCAGCTTAGAACTAGATAGGAATGAGCAGTTCTTC. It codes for CASSLELDRNEQFF. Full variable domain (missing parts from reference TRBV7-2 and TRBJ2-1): GAGVSQSPSNKVTEKGKDVELRCDPISGHTALYWYRQSLGQGLEFLIYFQGNSAPDKSGLPSDRFSAERTGGSVSTLTIQRTQQEDSAVYLCASSLELDRNEQFFGPGTRLTVL.

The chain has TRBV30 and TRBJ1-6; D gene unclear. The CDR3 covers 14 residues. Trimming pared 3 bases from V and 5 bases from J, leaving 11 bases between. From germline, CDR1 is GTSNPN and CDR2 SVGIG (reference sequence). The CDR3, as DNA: TGTGCCTGGAGCGTGGGCTTGGATAATTCACCCCTCCACTTT. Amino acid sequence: CAWSVGLDNSPLHF.

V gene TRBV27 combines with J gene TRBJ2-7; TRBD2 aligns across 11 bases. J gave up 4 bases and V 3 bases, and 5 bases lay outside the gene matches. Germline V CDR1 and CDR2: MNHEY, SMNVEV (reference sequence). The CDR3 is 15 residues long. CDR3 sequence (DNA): TGTGCCAGCAGTTTCACTAGCGGGAGTATGTACGAGCAGTACTTC. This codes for CASSFTSGSMYEQYF.

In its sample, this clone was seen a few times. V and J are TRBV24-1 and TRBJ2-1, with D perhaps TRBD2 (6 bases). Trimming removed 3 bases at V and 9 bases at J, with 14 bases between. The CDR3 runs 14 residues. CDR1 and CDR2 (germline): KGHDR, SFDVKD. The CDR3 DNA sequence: TGTGCCACCAGTGATGCTGGGACTCTTCGTGAGCAGTTCTTC. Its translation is CATSDAGTLREQFF.

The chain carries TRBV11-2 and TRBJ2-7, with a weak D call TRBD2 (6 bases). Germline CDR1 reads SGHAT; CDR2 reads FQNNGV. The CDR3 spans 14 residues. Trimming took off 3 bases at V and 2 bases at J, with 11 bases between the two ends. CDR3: CASSLTPGAYEQYF. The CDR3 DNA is TGTGCCAGCAGCTTGACGCCGGGGGCCTACGAGCAGTACTTC.

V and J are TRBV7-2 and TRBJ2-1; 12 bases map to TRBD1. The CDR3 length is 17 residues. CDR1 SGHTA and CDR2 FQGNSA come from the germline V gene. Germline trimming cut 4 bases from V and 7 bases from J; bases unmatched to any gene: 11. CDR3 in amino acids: CASSSPSGQGALNEQFF. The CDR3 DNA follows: TGTGCCAGCAGCTCACCCTCGGGACAGGGGGCGCTTAATGAGCAGTTCTTC.

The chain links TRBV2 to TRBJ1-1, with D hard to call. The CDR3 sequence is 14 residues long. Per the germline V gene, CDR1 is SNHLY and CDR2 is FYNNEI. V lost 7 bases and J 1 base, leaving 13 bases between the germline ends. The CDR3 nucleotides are TGTGCCAGCACCCTAAGCCGGGGGAACACTGAAGCTTTCTTT. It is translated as CASTLSRGNTEAFF. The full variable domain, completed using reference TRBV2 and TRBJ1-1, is EPEVTQTPSHQVTQMGQEVILRCVPISNHLYFYWYRQILGQKVEFLVSFYNNEISEKSEIFDDQFSVERPDGSNFTLKIRSTKLEDSAMYFCASTLSRGNTEAFFGQGTRLTVV.